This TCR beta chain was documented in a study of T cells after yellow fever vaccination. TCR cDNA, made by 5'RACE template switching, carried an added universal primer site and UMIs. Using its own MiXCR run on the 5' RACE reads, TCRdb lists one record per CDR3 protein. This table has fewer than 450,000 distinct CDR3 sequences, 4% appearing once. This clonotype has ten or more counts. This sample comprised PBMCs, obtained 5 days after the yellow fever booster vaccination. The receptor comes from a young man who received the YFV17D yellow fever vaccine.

The CDR3 spells CSARHLAGETQYF. The CDR3 region has the DNA TGCAGTGCCAGGCATTTGGCAGGAGAGACCCAGTACTTC. The rearrangement uses TRBV20-1 and TRBJ2-5; D uncertain. Germline-derived CDR1 and CDR2 are DFQATT and SNEGSKA (reference sequence). CDR3 length: 13 amino acids. Trimming took off 6 bases at V and 4 bases at J, with 15 bases between the two ends.